A single sample gave rise to the 19 T cell receptor beta chains below, sequenced in a study of Ad26.COV2.S vaccination and SARS-CoV-2 variants listed by TCRdb under 2021. The sample's treatment or condition label is to be understood as: some 20 received Ad26.COV2.S at low or high dose, single or two shots; 5 received placebo; per-sample allocation not given. Repertoires of vaccine and placebo recipients were sequenced from samples taken on day 63 after the first injection. Libraries were prepared through the immunoSEQ multiplex PCR assay. In its TCRdb copy, this immuneACCESS table keeps in-frame sequences only and misses some clones. Where compared with another copy, unresolved V genes explain less than half of these, and the others have no known cause. Counted in this sample were approximately 300,000 clones; 85% to 90% of them appeared once. 1.9% of the sample goes to the ten largest clones. The specimen comprised peripheral blood, sampled in a trial of Ad26.COV2.S vaccine versus placebo. The origin of the receptors is a person aged 18 to 65 who received the Ad26.COV2.S COVID-19 vaccine or a placebo.

The V and J genes are TRBV7-9 and TRBJ2-2, with 7 bases identical to TRBD2. Germline V gene lookup returns CDR1 SEHNR and CDR2 FQNEAQ (reference sequence). The J segment lost 4 bases and the V segment lost 1 base, leaving 6 bases of the junction unmatched. The CDR3 is 16 amino acids. CDR3 region: CASSLGREGSTGELFF. The CDR3 region has the DNA TGTGCCAGCAGCTTAGGAAGGGAGGGGAGCACCGGGGAGCTGTTTTTT. Together with reference TRBV7-9 and TRBJ2-2, the CDR3 gives the full variable domain: DTGVSQNPRHKITKRGQNVTFRCDPISEHNRLYWYRQTLGQGPEFLTYFQNEAQLEKSRLLSDRFSAERPKGSFSTLEIQRTEQGDSAMYLCASSLGREGSTGELFFGEGSRLTVL.

The chain has TRBV5-6 and TRBJ2-7; 10 bases are a match to TRBD2. J lost 2 bases, V lost 3 bases, and 8 bases had no gene match. The CDR3 consists of 16 residues. In germline, CDR1 is SGHDT, CDR2 YYEEEE. CDR3: CASSSNPSGGPYEQYF. In DNA, the CDR3 is TGTGCCAGCAGCTCGAACCCTAGCGGGGGCCCCTACGAGCAGTACTTC. Using reference TRBV5-6 and TRBJ2-7 for the parts outside the CDR3, the full variable domain is DAGVTQSPTHLIKTRGQQVTLRCSPKSGHDTVSWYQQALGQGPQFIFQYYEEEERQRGNFPDRFSGHQFPNYSSELNVNALLLGDSALYLCASSSNPSGGPYEQYFGPGTRLTVT.

This rearrangement joins TRBV7-9 to TRBJ1-6; TRBD1 aligns across 9 bases. The CDR3 covers 16 residues. After removal of 6 bases from V and 7 bases from J, the junction contained 10 bases not matched to a gene. Germline loops: CDR1 SEHNR, CDR2 FQNEAQ (reference sequence). As DNA, the CDR3 is TGTGCCAGCAGAGCACCCGGGACAGGGAGCAATTCACCCCTCCACTTT. Translated, it gives CASRAPGTGSNSPLHF.

The CDR3 sequence is CASSSPGQGNEKLFF. DNA of the CDR3: TGTGCCAGCAGCTCGCCGGGACAGGGGAATGAAAAACTGTTTTTT. V gene TRBV5-4 combines with J gene TRBJ1-4, with 10 bases aligning to TRBD1. The CDR3 is 15 residues long. The trim removed 3 bases at V and 5 bases at J, leaving 4 bases unmatched. Per germline, CDR1 SGHNT and CDR2 YYREEE (reference sequence).

With regard to this clone: The sample has other DNA sequences that encode this CDR3 too. The J gene is TRBJ1-2, the V gene TRBV14, with D perhaps TRBD1 (5 bases). V was clipped by 2 bases and J by 2 bases, with 6 bases between them. CDR1 and CDR2 (germline): SGHDN, FVKESK. This CDR3 has 13 amino acids. The CDR3 loop is CASSQRGNYGYTF. The CDR3 DNA sequence: TGTGCCAGCAGCCAACGGGGCAACTATGGCTACACCTTC.

This clone was found once. The chain uses TRBV5-1 and TRBJ1-4; a possible D gene is TRBD1 (6 bases). CDR1 is SGHRS, CDR2 YFSETQ, per germline. The CDR3 sequence is 15 residues long. V lost 0 bases and J 5 bases, leaving 11 bases between the germline ends. CDR3 in DNA: TGCGCCAGCAGCTTGGTAGCGGGGGGCAATGAAAAACTGTTTTTT. It specifies CASSLVAGGNEKLFF.

J is TRBJ2-4 and V is TRBV11-2; 9 nucleotides agree with TRBD2. CDR1 is SGHAT and CDR2 is FQNNGV in the germline V gene. This CDR3 is built from 16 residues. V was clipped by 5 bases and J by 2 bases; unmatched bases: 7. In DNA form, the CDR3 reads TGTGCCAGCAGCGATAGCGGGAGTGTGCCCAAAAACATTCAGTACTTC. The encoded protein is CASSDSGSVPKNIQYF.

The J gene is TRBJ2-1, the V gene TRBV5-1; no clear D gene. Between the trimmed V and J ends, which lost 1 base and 6 bases, there was a span of 5 bases. The V gene's germline CDR1 is SGHRS and CDR2 YFSETQ. The CDR3 length is 12 residues. In nucleotides, the CDR3 is TGCGCCAGCAGCTTGATGGCCAATGAGCAGTTCTTC. Amino acids: CASSLMANEQFF. Full variable domain (missing parts from reference TRBV5-1 and TRBJ2-1): KAGVTQTPRYLIKTRGQQVTLSCSPISGHRSVSWYQQTPGQGLQFLFEYFSETQRNKGNFPGRFSGRQFSNSRSEMNVSTLELGDSALYLCASSLMANEQFFGPGTRLTVL.

This sequence joins TRBV12-2 and TRBJ2-5. TRBV12-2 is termed a pseudogene. The CDR3 totals 16 residues. CDR3 sequence (DNA): TGTGCAAGTCGCTTAGAGGTAGTCCCGCCGAAAGAGACCCAGTACTTC. Translating it yields CASRLEVVPPKETQYF.

The CDR3 region is CASSAELKGGYGYTF. As DNA, the CDR3 is TGTGCCAGCAGCGCCGAGCTTAAGGGGGGGTATGGCTACACCTTC. This chain links TRBV9 with TRBJ1-2; D might be TRBD1 (6 bases). CDR1 and CDR2 (germline): SGDLS, YYNGEE. V lost 3 bases, J lost 5 bases, and 17 bases lay in between. The CDR3 spans 15 residues.

The chain combines TRBV5-1 with TRBJ2-5; TRBD2 agrees at 12 bases. Germline V gene sequence: CDR1 SGHRS, CDR2 YFSETQ. The CDR3 consists of 16 residues. Trimming removed 0 bases from V and 1 base from J; junction bases left unmatched: 1. The CDR3 DNA reads TGCGCCAGCAGCTTGGCTAGCGGGGGGGTCCAAGAGACCCAGTACTTC. Amino acids: CASSLASGGVQETQYF.

V and J are TRBV20-1 and TRBJ2-5; 9 bases are a match to TRBD2. The V segment lost 3 bases and the J segment 3 bases; nucleotides outside the gene matches: 5. The V gene's germline CDR1 is DFQATT and CDR2 SNEGSKA (reference sequence). CDR3 length: 14 residues. CDR3 DNA sequence: TGCAGTGCTAGTTCGCCTAGCGGGGAAGAGACCCAGTACTTC. This encodes CSASSPSGEETQYF.

The CDR3 is CASSPATKIGLAGGANTGELFF. The CDR3 coding sequence is TGTGCCAGCAGCCCAGCAACGAAGATTGGACTAGCGGGGGGCGCGAACACCGGGGAGCTGTTTTTT. The chain couples TRBV7-8 to TRBJ2-2; TRBD2 agrees at 14 bases. Per germline, CDR1 SGHVS and CDR2 FQNEAQ. The CDR3 runs to 22 residues. J was trimmed by 0 bases and V by 5 bases; bases with no gene match: 17.

The gene calls are TRBV20-1 and TRBJ2-1; D might be TRBD2 (6 bases). This CDR3 is 14 amino acids long. V was clipped by 3 bases and J by 8 bases, with 17 bases between them. CDR1 DFQATT and CDR2 SNEGSKA come from the germline V gene (reference sequence). CDR3 protein: CSASGPTSIDEQFF. The CDR3 region has the DNA TGCAGTGCTAGTGGGCCGACTAGTATCGATGAGCAGTTCTTC.

The V gene is TRBV7-3, the J gene TRBJ2-1; 7 bases map to TRBD2. The V gene end was trimmed by 1 base and the J gene end by 6 bases; junction bases not matched to a gene: 9. CDR3 length: 16 amino acids. CDR1 and CDR2 from the germline V gene are SGHTA and FQGTGA. Here the CDR3 DNA reads TGTGCCAGCAGCTTAAACGGGGGGTTAACTACCAATGAGCAGTTCTTC. Translated: CASSLNGGLTTNEQFF. Based on the CDR3 plus reference TRBV7-3 and TRBJ2-1, the full variable domain is GAGVSQTPSNKVTEKGKYVELRCDPISGHTALYWYRQSLGQGPEFLIYFQGTGAADDSGLPNDRFFAVRPEGSVSTLKIQRTERGDSAVYLCASSLNGGLTTNEQFFGPGTRLTVL.

This clone appeared a few times. A junction boundary mismatches the germline segment, possibly from a read error. The chain joins TRBV18 to TRBJ1-1; D not certain. The CDR3 runs 14 residues. CDR1 and CDR2 (germline): KGHSH, LQKENI. Here the CDR3 reads CASSPEVLRPEVFF. CDR3 nucleotide sequence: TGTGCCAGCTCGCCCGAGGTCCTGAGACCCGAAGTTTTCTTT. Complete variable domain (other parts from reference TRBV18 and TRBJ1-1): NAGVMQNPRHLVRRRGQEARLRCSPMKGHSHVYWYRQLPEEGLKFMVYLQKENIIDESGMPKERFSAEFPKEGPSILRIQQVVRGDSAAYFCASSPEVLRPEVFFGQGTRLTVV.

CDR3 region: CASSPSGANTEAFF. The CDR3 bases are TGTGCCAGCAGCCCGAGTGGGGCGAACACTGAAGCTTTCTTT. The chain recombines TRBV3-1 (or the pseudogene TRBV3-2) with TRBJ1-1, with TRBD1 as a possible D gene (5 bases). The V gene's germline CDR1 is LGHDT and CDR2 YNNKEL (reference sequence). Deletions cut 4 bases from V and 1 base from J, with 10 bases between. The CDR3 contains 14 residues.

V gene TRBV5-4 combines with J gene TRBJ1-4; D may be TRBD1 (6 bases). Germline-derived CDR1 and CDR2 are SGHNT and YYREEE (reference sequence). The germline V and J ends were trimmed by 4 bases and 6 bases, with 13 bases remaining between them. The CDR3 length is 14 residues. The CDR3 loop is CASSAQGWDEKLFF. CDR3 DNA sequence: TGTGCCAGCAGCGCGCAGGGGTGGGATGAAAAACTGTTTTTT.

The CDR3 DNA reads as TGTGCCAGCAGGACCACAGTTGAAGCTTTCTTT. It yields the protein CASRTTVEAFF. V and J are TRBV12-3 or TRBV12-4 and TRBJ1-1; D call uncertain. Trimming shortened V by 6 bases and J by 7 bases, and 9 bases separated the two germline ends. CDR3 length: 11 residues.